This T cell receptor (beta chain) was captured by sequencing in a study of vaccination effects on CD4 cells after COVID-19. Study information: Everyone in the study got two shots of either the BNT162b2 or mRNA-1273 vaccine. Study-wide results and limits: Pronounced clonal contraction occurred in clones induced by infection and by vaccine late after vaccination.

Pools of viral peptides were used by the ViraFEST assay to expand antigen-specific CD4+ T cells ahead of sequencing. A roughly 10-day culture period preceded the isolation of CD4+ T cells. The healthy vaccine recipients, who had no prior SARS-CoV-2 infection, showed negative nucleocapsid antibodies. Cultures used a few million PBMC per well, about 10 IU/ml IL-2 and around 9.7 ug/ml peptides. Days 3 and 7 were when half the medium was replaced with IL-2 medium. Clones were read by immunoSEQ multiplex PCR, and TCRdb kept only the in-frame ones, dropping some. Among 55,000 to 75,000 clones listed, 60% to 80% were seen once. The V end lost 8 bases, the J end lost 7 bases, and 8 bases lay between the germline ends. Germline CDR1 and CDR2: WNHNN and SYGVQD (reference sequence). The CDR3 totals 11 residues. Notes on this clone: Its specificity is unknown.

Sequenced material: CD4+ T cells from PBMCs cultured with HCoV-NL63 spike peptides, taken before COVID-19 vaccination. The chain uses TRBV10-1 and TRBJ2-2; tentative D call: TRBD1 (5 bases). The receptor's source is a human donor who received a COVID-19 vaccine. CDR3 sequence: CASGQGGELFF. DNA of the CDR3: TGCGCCAGCGGGCAGGGCGGGGAGCTGTTTTTT.